The 9 T cell receptor beta chains below were found in one sample sequenced in a study of technical replicates of blood from a handful of donors. Clones were sequenced by immunoSEQ multiplex PCR, and TCRdb holds only the in-frame ones, with some missing. The sample includes 78,000 or so clones, around 92% of them seen just once. The specimen sequenced was T cells isolated from PBMCs. These TCRs come from a human donor in good health. Some clones in this sample may be carry-over from other donors' samples.

The chain recombines TRBV5-6 with TRBJ2-3, with 7 bases matching TRBD1. The CDR3 extends over 16 amino acids. With 0 bases clipped from V and 0 bases from J, the junction kept 4 bases outside the gene matches. Germline assignment: CDR1 SGHDT and CDR2 YYEEEE. The DNA for the CDR3 is TGTGCCAGCAGCTTGGGACGGGACAGCAGCACAGATACGCAGTATTTT. It codes for CASSLGRDSSTDTQYF.

The V call is TRBV30, the J call TRBJ2-3; maybe TRBD2 (6 bases). The germline V and J ends were trimmed by 4 bases and 2 bases, with 13 bases remaining between them. The CDR3 runs to 14 residues. Germline CDR1 and CDR2: GTSNPN and SVGIG (reference sequence). CDR3 sequence (DNA): TGTGCCTGGACCTCTAGCGATATCACAGATACGCAGTATTTT. The encoded protein is CAWTSSDITDTQYF.

V is TRBV14 and J is TRBJ2-7, with TRBD1 identical over 8 bases. V was pared by 0 bases and J by 7 bases, with 5 bases of the junction left unmatched. CDR1 SGHDN and CDR2 FVKESK come from the germline V gene. The CDR3 runs 14 residues. CDR3 in DNA: TGTGCCAGCAGCCAAGAGGGACAGGTCGGGGAGCAGTACTTC. Translation: CASSQEGQVGEQYF. The full variable domain, with the rest looked up from reference TRBV14 and TRBJ2-7, is EAGVTQFPSHSVIEKGQTVTLRCDPISGHDNLYWYRRVMGKEIKFLLHFVKESKQDESGMPNNRFLAERTGGTYSTLKVQPAELEDSGVYFCASSQEGQVGEQYFGPGTRLTVT.

This clone has more than one count but fewer than ten. J is TRBJ2-5 and V is TRBV18, with 8 bases identical to TRBD1. CDR1 is KGHSH and CDR2 is LQKENI in the germline V gene. The CDR3 runs 14 residues. V was clipped by 1 base and J by 4 bases; unmatched bases: 2. For the CDR3, the DNA is TGTGCCAGCTCACCACTAGACAGGGGAGAGACCCAGTACTTC. Translated, it gives CASSPLDRGETQYF.

The V gene is TRBV5-6, the J gene TRBJ2-3, with D perhaps matching TRBD2 (7 bases). V was trimmed by 3 bases and J by 6 bases, leaving 20 bases between them. This CDR3 comprises 16 residues. Germline lookup yields CDR1 SGHDT and CDR2 YYEEEE. CDR3 DNA: TGTGCCAGCAGCTGGGGGGGACAAGGGGTTGTGGATACGCAGTATTTT. Translation: CASSWGGQGVVDTQYF.

The V gene is TRBV6-4, the J gene TRBJ1-1; D may be TRBD1 (5 bases). Germline V gene data show CDR1 as MRHNA and CDR2 as SNTAGT. The CDR3 runs 13 residues. Trimming shortened V by 6 bases and J by 1 base, and 9 bases separated the two germline ends. CDR3 nucleotides: TGTGCCAGCAGAATCGGACAGAACACTGAAGCTTTCTTT. It codes for CASRIGQNTEAFF.

The chain employs TRBV2 and TRBJ2-1; D is perhaps TRBD1 (6 bases). V shed 9 bases and J shed 8 bases, with 17 bases lying between them. The CDR3 has 13 residues. Per the germline V gene, CDR1 is SNHLY and CDR2 is FYNNEI. CDR3 coding DNA: TGTGCCAGGGCCGAGGCAGAGGGGGATGAGCAGTTCTTC. Amino acids: CARAEAEGDEQFF.

This chain uses TRBV18 with TRBJ2-5; a possible D gene is TRBD2 (5 bases). The ends were cut back, 0 bases at V and 2 bases at J, with 16 bases in the middle. In germline, CDR1 is KGHSH, CDR2 LQKENI. This CDR3 comprises 17 residues. The DNA of the CDR3 is TGTGCCAGCTCACCACCTTGGTCCGCGGACTCTCAAGAGACCCAGTACTTC. Its protein is CASSPPWSADSQETQYF.

This chain links TRBV19 with TRBJ2-7, with 7 nucleotides matching TRBD2. The CDR3 extends over 14 amino acids. Germline-derived CDR1 and CDR2 are LNHDA and SQIVND (reference sequence). After removal of 5 bases from V and 4 bases from J, the junction contained 8 bases not matched to a gene. CDR3: CASSPGGIWYEQYF. In DNA form, the CDR3 reads TGTGCCAGTAGTCCCGGGGGGATTTGGTACGAGCAGTACTTC.